A selection of T cell receptor beta chains follows, all from one sample in a study of cytomegalovirus exposure and HLA in healthy donors. Clones were read by immunoSEQ multiplex PCR, and TCRdb kept only the in-frame ones, dropping some. Of fewer than 95,000 clones detected, 84% appear once; the ten largest clones hold around 10%. What was sequenced was PBMCs. Every receptor here comes from a woman younger than 35 in good health and CMV-seropositive. Each CDR3 is given with its conserved first and last residue. A D gene is named only where the DNA matches it firmly. Size tells how often a clone was seen (once, few, many) or the class of an expanded clone, and some rows leave it out.

>-|TRBV4-1|-|17|TRBJ2-7
CASSPTSERAVSYEQYF
TGCGCCAGCAGCCCTACCTCTGAGCGGGCGGTCTCCTACGAGCAGTACTTC
>-|TRBV7-2|few|14|TRBJ1-6
CASSPMMGDSPLHF
TGTGCCAGCAGCCCAATGATGGGAGATTCACCCCTCCACTTT
>TRBD1|TRBV7-9|-|13|TRBJ1-1
CASSLDLDRDAFF
TGTGCCAGCAGCTTAGACCTGGACAGGGACGCTTTCTTT
>-|TRBV6-5|-|15|TRBJ2-1
CASSTDSYGGLEQFF
TGTGCCAGCAGCACCGATAGCTATGGAGGCCTTGAGCAGTTCTTC
>-|TRBV9|-|16|TRBJ2-2
CASSPRHGRITGELFF
TGTGCCAGCAGCCCCCGGCATGGGAGAATAACCGGGGAGCTGTTTTTT
>TRBD1|TRBV7-8|many|17|TRBJ1-5
CASSLARATGPKKPQHF
TGTGCCAGCAGCTTAGCGAGAGCGACAGGGCCCAAGAAACCCCAGCATTTT
>-|TRBV14|few|16|TRBJ1-4
CASSQGPGGTNEKLFF
TGTGCCAGCAGCCAAGGGCCGGGCGGGACTAATGAAAAACTGTTTTTT
>-|TRBV19|-|16|TRBJ1-5
CATKKFAVYSNQPQHF
TGTGCCACCAAAAAATTCGCGGTATATAGCAATCAGCCCCAGCATTTT
>-|TRBV2|-|11|TRBJ2-7
CASSPVYEQYF
TGTGCCAGCAGCCCAGTTTACGAGCAGTACTTC
>-|TRBV28|-|15|TRBJ2-7
CASSFEPSQPHEQYF
TGTGCCAGCAGTTTCGAGCCTAGTCAGCCCCACGAGCAGTACTTC
>TRBD2|TRBV7-7|-|18|TRBJ2-5
CASSLTWGSGAAGETQYF
TGTGCCAGCAGCTTAACCTGGGGTAGCGGGGCGGCAGGAGAGACCCAGTACTTC
>-|TRBV5-6|-|14|TRBJ1-1
CASSLAQWNTEAFF
TGTGCCAGCAGCTTAGCCCAATGGAACACTGAAGCTTTCTTT
>TRBD1|TRBV18|-|17|TRBJ2-7
CASSSLSGTGGSYEQYF
TGTGCCAGCTCATCTTTATCCGGGACAGGGGGCTCCTACGAGCAGTACTTC
>TRBD1|TRBV7-8|-|13|TRBJ1-2
CASSPLQGYGYTF
TGTGCCAGCAGCCCCCTACAGGGGTATGGCTACACCTTC
>TRBD2|TRBV5-1|few|13|TRBJ2-5
CASSISGRETQYF
TGCGCCAGCAGCATTAGCGGGAGAGAGACCCAGTACTTC
>TRBD1|TRBV6-5|once|15|TRBJ1-5
CASSYSAGGSQPQHF
TGTGCCAGCAGTTACTCGGCAGGGGGCAGTCAGCCCCAGCATTTT
>TRBD2|TRBV28|-|15|TRBJ2-5
CASSPTSGYQETQYF
TGTGCCAGCAGTCCGACTAGCGGTTATCAAGAGACCCAGTACTTC